The 17 T cell receptor beta chains below all came from one sample that was sequenced in a study of cytomegalovirus exposure and HLA in healthy donors. Produced via immunoSEQ multiplex PCR; TCRdb's table is partial and in-frame only. The table records about 160,000 clones, roughly 95% of them present only once. The sequenced material came from PBMCs. The receptor source for this set is a woman aged 18 to 35 in good health and CMV-seronegative.

The rearrangement links TRBV4-1 to TRBJ2-7, with D possibly TRBD1 on 8 matching bases. Germline-derived CDR1 and CDR2 are MGHRA and YSYEKL. This CDR3 is built from 16 residues. V lost 3 bases and J lost 7, with 22 bases in between. CDR3 nucleotide sequence: TGCGCCAGCAGCCAGGGGCTTCGGACAGGGAGGGAAGAGCAGTACTTC. Protein product: CASSQGLRTGREEQYF.

The chain is built from TRBV5-1 and TRBJ1-4, with 7 bases aligning to TRBD1. The CDR3 spans 16 residues. Unmatched junction bases numbered 13, after V lost 4 bases and J lost 7 bases. CDR1 and CDR2 (germline): SGHRS, YFSETQ. CDR3 in amino acids: CASSPEPTGDGEKLFF. CDR3 DNA: TGCGCCAGCAGCCCCGAACCTACAGGGGACGGTGAAAAACTGTTTTTT.

The chain carries TRBV12-5 and TRBJ1-4; perhaps TRBD1 as D (6 bases). V lost 1 base and J 0 bases, leaving 18 bases between the germline ends. Germline V gene lookup returns CDR1 LGHNT and CDR2 FRNRAP. The CDR3 runs to 19 residues. In DNA form, the CDR3 reads TGTGCTAGTGGTTTGGACGAACTAGGACAGATTCCAACTAATGAAAAACTGTTTTTT. This sequence encodes CASGLDELGQIPTNEKLFF.

J is TRBJ2-5 and V is TRBV10-3; possible D gene TRBD2, 5 bases. The CDR3 has 13 residues. The ends were cut back, 8 bases at V and 4 bases at J, with 14 bases in the middle. Germline V CDR1 and CDR2: ENHRY, SYGVKD. CDR3 region: CAILASLGETQYF. The CDR3 nucleotides are TGTGCCATCTTAGCGTCGTTAGGAGAGACCCAGTACTTC.

This chain links TRBV4-3 with TRBJ1-2, with TRBD1 matching over 7 bases. Germline V gene sequence: CDR1 LGHNA, CDR2 YSLEER. J was trimmed by 0 bases and V by 4 bases; bases with no gene match: 5. This CDR3 is built from 15 residues. The DNA of the CDR3 is TGCGCCAGCAGCCCAGACAGGGCTACTAACTATGGCTACACCTTC. The encoded protein is CASSPDRATNYGYTF.

The chain has TRBV25-1 and TRBJ1-4, with D unresolved. Germline V gene data show CDR1 as MGHDK and CDR2 as SYGVNS. V lost 3 bases, J lost 6 bases, and 8 bases lay in between. CDR3 size: 13 residues. The CDR3 nucleotides are TGTGCCAGCAGTGAGTGGAGGGATGAAAAACTGTTTTTT. It yields the protein CASSEWRDEKLFF. Drawing the rest from reference TRBV25-1 and TRBJ1-4, the complete variable domain is EADIYQTPRYLVIGTGKKITLECSQTMGHDKMYWYQQDPGMELHLIHYSYGVNSTEKGDLSSESTVSRIRTEHFPLTLESARPSHTSQYLCASSEWRDEKLFFGSGTQLSVL.

The CDR3, as DNA: TGTGCCAGCAGCCCCGTTGATAAGCGGTATGGCTACACCTTC. It specifies CASSPVDKRYGYTF. This sequence joins TRBV7-3 and TRBJ1-2; D is unclear. Germline V gene sequence: CDR1 SGHTA, CDR2 FQGTGA. V was cut by 5 bases and J by 5 bases, with 15 bases left in between. The CDR3 loop spans 14 amino acids.

This chain joins TRBV11-3 and TRBJ2-7; D not resolved. The CDR3 contains 13 residues. V dropped 5 bases and J dropped 3 bases, with 11 bases sitting between them. Germline CDR1 reads SGHNT; CDR2 reads YENEEA. CDR3 bases: TGTGCCAGCAGCCCGCCGGTCGGCTACGAGCAGTACTTC. Translation: CASSPPVGYEQYF.

The chain is built from TRBV30 and TRBJ1-5, with a possible D match to TRBD1 (6 bases). Trimming took 2 bases from V and 6 from J, leaving 11 bases between them. CDR1 and CDR2 from the germline V gene are GTSNPN and SVGIG (reference sequence). This CDR3 comprises 13 residues. The DNA of the CDR3 is TGTGCCTGGAGTCAACAGGGCGGTCAGCCCCAGCATTTT. Translation gives CAWSQQGGQPQHF.

This chain links TRBV29-1 with TRBJ2-7; TRBD1 matches at 7 bases. There are 12 residues in the CDR3. Germline loops: CDR1 SQVTM, CDR2 ANQGSEA. V dropped 3 bases and J dropped 5; count of bases not matched to a gene: 4. CDR3 region: CSVEDRRNEQYF. In nucleotides, the CDR3 is TGCAGCGTTGAGGACAGGCGGAACGAGCAGTACTTC.

The chain has TRBV15 and TRBJ1-1; TRBD1 might be the D (6 bases). Per germline, CDR1 LNHNV and CDR2 YYDKDF (reference sequence). This CDR3 region has 16 residues. The V and J ends lost 0 bases and 2 bases respectively, with 13 bases between them. The CDR3 is CATSRDNRDTNTEAFF. CDR3 nucleotides: TGTGCCACCAGCAGAGATAACCGGGACACCAACACTGAAGCTTTCTTT. Full variable domain (outside the CDR3, taken from reference TRBV15 and TRBJ1-1): DAMVIQNPRYQVTQFGKPVTLSCSQTLNHNVMYWYQQKSSQAPKLLFHYYDKDFNNEADTPDNFQSRRPNTSFCFLDIRSPGLGDTAMYLCATSRDNRDTNTEAFFGQGTRLTVV.

The rearrangement uses TRBV11-2 and TRBJ2-3; 9 bases fit TRBD2. The J segment lost 2 bases and the V segment lost 4 bases, leaving 10 bases of the junction unmatched. The V gene's germline CDR1 is SGHAT and CDR2 FQNNGV. This CDR3 is built from 17 residues. The CDR3 loop is CASSSKRLADITDTQYF. The CDR3 nucleotides read TGTGCCAGCAGCTCTAAAAGACTAGCGGACATCACAGATACGCAGTATTTT. The full variable domain, with the rest looked up from reference TRBV11-2 and TRBJ2-3, is EAGVAQSPRYKIIEKRQSVAFWCNPISGHATLYWYQQILGQGPKLLIQFQNNGVVDDSQLPKDRFSAERLKGVDSTLKIQPAKLEDSAVYLCASSSKRLADITDTQYFGPGTRLTVL.

J is TRBJ2-7 and V is TRBV27; D perhaps matches TRBD2 (5 bases). CDR1 and CDR2 from the germline V gene are MNHEY and SMNVEV (reference sequence). Trimming shortened V by 0 bases and J by 4 bases, and 13 bases separated the two germline ends. The CDR3 length is 15 residues. CDR3 in DNA: TGTGCCAGCAGTTTATCGATCGGGGTACCATACGAGCAGTACTTC. Its protein is CASSLSIGVPYEQYF.

The chain uses TRBV5-1 and TRBJ2-7; 9 positions agree with TRBD1. CDR1 and CDR2 (germline): SGHRS, YFSETQ. This CDR3 is 15 amino acids long. V lost 2 bases, J lost 2 bases, and 5 bases stayed unmatched. CDR3 sequence: CASSFRTGAAYEQYF. The CDR3 DNA is TGCGCCAGCAGCTTCCGGACAGGGGCCGCCTACGAGCAGTACTTC.

The rearrangement uses TRBV7-2 and TRBJ2-7; D not certain. CDR3 size: 13 residues. The V and J ends lost 9 bases and 7 bases respectively, with 19 bases between them. Germline V gene data show CDR1 as SGHTA and CDR2 as FQGNSA. The CDR3 region has the DNA TGTGCCAGTTTCGACCCTCCCCGGCGGGAGCAGTACTTC. Amino acid sequence: CASFDPPRREQYF.

The V and J genes are TRBV29-1 and TRBJ1-2; D is undetermined. Germline CDR1 and CDR2: SQVTM and ANQGSEA. The V end lost 7 bases, the J end lost 0 bases, and 12 bases lay between the germline ends. CDR3 length equals 13 residues. The CDR3 nucleotides read TGCAGCGCTGACCGGGTCGCTAACTATGGCTACACCTTC. It is translated as CSADRVANYGYTF.

V usage is TRBV5-5 and J usage is TRBJ1-2; D is ambiguous. Trimming left V 3 bases short and J 2 bases short, with 8 bases between. This CDR3 comprises 13 residues. Germline loops: CDR1 SGHKS, CDR2 YYEKEE (reference sequence). The CDR3 loop reads CASSSGINYGYTF. In DNA, the CDR3 is TGTGCCAGCAGCTCCGGGATAAACTATGGCTACACCTTC. The variable domain in full, with the rest retrieved from reference TRBV5-5 and TRBJ1-2, is DAGVTQSPTHLIKTRGQQVTLRCSPISGHKSVSWYQQVLGQGPQFIFQYYEKEERGRGNFPDRFSARQFPNYSSELNVNALLLGDSALYLCASSSGINYGYTFGSGTRLTVV.